This entry lists 28 T cell receptor beta chains sequenced from one sample in a study of cytomegalovirus exposure and HLA in healthy donors. Both 60 Vbeta primers and 13 Jbeta primers went into the PCR. Clones were read by immunoSEQ multiplex PCR, and TCRdb kept only the in-frame ones, dropping some. The sample contains approximately 150,000 clones, approximately 80% of which appear only once. Sequenced material: PBMCs. The source is a woman in her 30s in good health and CMV-seropositive.

The rearrangement uses TRBV18 and TRBJ2-7, with 11 bases identical to TRBD1. Trimming took 6 bases from V and 7 from J; bases not matched to a gene: 8. The CDR3 has 14 amino acids. The V gene's germline CDR1 is KGHSH and CDR2 LQKENI. The DNA for the CDR3 is TGTGCCAGCTCCTCAACCGGGACAGGGGGGGAGCAGTACTTC. Its protein is CASSSTGTGGEQYF. Together with reference TRBV18 and TRBJ2-7, the CDR3 gives the full variable domain: NAGVMQNPRHLVRRRGQEARLRCSPMKGHSHVYWYRQLPEEGLKFMVYLQKENIIDESGMPKERFSAEFPKEGPSILRIQQVVRGDSAAYFCASSSTGTGGEQYFGPGTRLTVT.

The chain's CDR3 is CASSEGGQGVSTIYF. DNA of the CDR3: TGTGCCAGCAGTGAAGGGGGACAGGGAGTAAGCACCATATATTTT. This chain connects TRBV6-1 to TRBJ1-3, with 9 bases lining up with TRBD1. The length of the CDR3 is 15 residues. Per germline, CDR1 MNHNS and CDR2 SASEGT. After removal of 1 base from V and 9 bases from J, the junction contained 7 bases not matched to a gene.

This clone appeared once. This sequence joins TRBV5-1 and TRBJ2-2; 9 bases line up with TRBD1. The CDR3 is 16 amino acids. Germline CDR1 SGHRS, CDR2 YFSETQ. V was clipped by 4 bases and J by 1 base; unmatched bases: 5. CDR3 sequence reads: CASSASGQGNTGELFF. Written as DNA, the CDR3 is TGCGCCAGCAGCGCCTCGGGACAGGGGAACACCGGGGAGCTGTTTTTT.

The gene calls are TRBV18 and TRBJ1-1, with D perhaps TRBD1 (6 bases). Per the germline V gene, CDR1 is KGHSH and CDR2 is LQKENI. V lost 3 bases, J lost 12 bases, and 11 bases lay in between. The CDR3 sequence is 11 residues long. This CDR3 reads CASSPTTGTFF. The CDR3 nucleotides are TGTGCCAGCTCACCGACAACAGGGACTTTCTTT.

This clone appeared a single time. The V call is TRBV4-3, the J call TRBJ2-1, with 10 bases matching TRBD1. Trimming cost V 4 bases and J 2 bases; bases outside gene matches: 2. CDR1 and CDR2 from the germline V gene are LGHNA and YSLEER. The CDR3 contains 15 residues. The chain's CDR3 is CASSPGTGAYNEQFF. The DNA of the CDR3 is TGCGCCAGCAGCCCCGGGACAGGGGCCTACAATGAGCAGTTCTTC.

This chain links TRBV10-1 with TRBJ2-1; D possibly corresponds to TRBD2 (6 bases). Germline V lookup: CDR1 WNHNN, CDR2 SYGVQD (reference sequence). Trimming took 5 bases from V and 5 from J, leaving 13 bases between them. The CDR3 is made up of 14 amino acids. Here the CDR3 DNA reads TGCGCCAGCAGTTTAGGCGGGGTCCACAATGAGCAGTTCTTC. This encodes CASSLGGVHNEQFF.

The genes are TRBV7-6 and TRBJ1-3, with 8 bases aligning to TRBD1. The CDR3 contains 15 residues. V shed 3 bases, J shed 3 bases, and the junction held 4 bases outside the gene matches. Germline CDR1 SGHVS, CDR2 FNYEAQ. The CDR3 region is CASSLQGAIGNTIYF. In DNA form, the CDR3 reads TGTGCCAGCAGCTTGCAGGGGGCAATTGGAAACACCATATATTTT.

This chain connects TRBV28 to TRBJ1-2; no firm D call. The CDR3 spans 14 residues. Trimming shortened V by 7 bases and J by 3 bases, and 15 bases separated the two germline ends. Germline values: CDR1 MDHEN, CDR2 SYDVKM. CDR3 sequence reads: CASTGGGNDYGYTF. The CDR3 bases are TGTGCCAGCACAGGTGGAGGCAACGACTATGGCTACACCTTC.

The CDR3: CAIRPLAGDNEQFF. The CDR3 region has the DNA TGTGCCATCAGACCCCTAGCGGGGGACAATGAGCAGTTCTTC. The chain employs TRBV10-3 and TRBJ2-1; the match to TRBD2 covers 10 bases. This CDR3 has 14 residues. V dropped 6 bases and J dropped 5; count of bases not matched to a gene: 4. CDR1 is ENHRY and CDR2 is SYGVKD in the germline V gene.

The chain recombines TRBV28 with TRBJ1-2; 7 nucleotides line up with TRBD1. CDR1 MDHEN and CDR2 SYDVKM come from the germline V gene. The CDR3 runs 15 residues. Unmatched junction bases numbered 11, after V lost 5 bases and J lost 5 bases. DNA for the CDR3: TGTGCCAGCAGTCCCCCCGTGGGCAGGGGGTATGGCTACACCTTC. This gives the protein CASSPPVGRGYGYTF.

To note about this clone: This sample includes further DNA sequences coding for the same CDR3. V and J are TRBV29-1 and TRBJ2-7, with TRBD2 as a possible D gene (5 bases). Germline CDR1 reads SQVTM; CDR2 reads ANQGSEA. Trimming stripped 4 bases from V and 0 bases from J, with 7 bases between. The CDR3 runs 12 residues. The CDR3 region is CSVAGSSYEQYF. For the CDR3, the DNA is TGCAGCGTTGCTGGGAGCTCCTACGAGCAGTACTTC.

V usage is TRBV7-2 and J usage is TRBJ2-1; 9 bases map to TRBD2. J was trimmed by 14 bases and V by 0 bases; bases with no gene match: 14. CDR1 and CDR2 from the germline V gene are SGHTA and FQGNSA. The CDR3 has 16 amino acids. Written as DNA, the CDR3 is TGTGCCAGCAGCTTAGCGAGGAGCGGGGGGTTAAGCGGGGAGTTCTTC. Its translation: CASSLARSGGLSGEFF.

This sequence joins TRBV5-1 and TRBJ1-2; TRBD1 matches 8 bases. Trimming cost V 0 bases and J 6 bases; bases outside gene matches: 4. The CDR3 totals 14 residues. Germline CDR1 SGHRS, CDR2 YFSETQ. Written as DNA, the CDR3 is TGCGCCAGCAGCTTGGCGGACAGGGAAGATGGCTACACCTTC. Translating gives CASSLADREDGYTF.

The V gene is TRBV4-2, the J gene TRBJ1-2; 7 bases fit TRBD1. The CDR3 totals 16 residues. Germline CDR1 is LGHNA and CDR2 is YNFKEQ. Trimming removed 0 bases from V and 6 bases from J; junction bases left unmatched: 10. The CDR3 region has the DNA TGTGCCAGCAGCCAAGATCCGGACAGGCCCAGGGATGGCTACACCTTC. Encoded protein: CASSQDPDRPRDGYTF.

About this clone itself: The same CDR3 can be traced to other DNA sequences in this sample. The rearrangement joins TRBV18 to TRBJ1-1; D call uncertain. Deletions cut 3 bases from V and 0 bases from J, with 5 bases between. The germline gives CDR1 KGHSH, CDR2 LQKENI. The CDR3 covers 13 residues. This CDR3 is CASSPSVNTEAFF. The CDR3, as DNA: TGTGCCAGCTCACCTTCGGTGAACACTGAAGCTTTCTTT. The whole variable domain, filled in from reference TRBV18 and TRBJ1-1, reads NAGVMQNPRHLVRRRGQEARLRCSPMKGHSHVYWYRQLPEEGLKFMVYLQKENIIDESGMPKERFSAEFPKEGPSILRIQQVVRGDSAAYFCASSPSVNTEAFFGQGTRLTVV.

V gene TRBV5-1 combines with J gene TRBJ2-7, with D perhaps TRBD1 (6 bases). This CDR3 spans 14 amino acids. The ends were cut back, 1 base at V and 0 bases at J, with 8 bases in the middle. Per germline, CDR1 SGHRS and CDR2 YFSETQ. CDR3 in amino acids: CASSLRGISYEQYF. The CDR3 DNA is TGCGCCAGCAGCTTGAGGGGGATCTCCTACGAGCAGTACTTC.

In its sample, this clone was seen a few times. The DNA of the CDR3 is TGTGCCAGCAAAAGACAGGAAGACGGGGTCTATGGCTACACCTTC. As protein: CASKRQEDGVYGYTF. The V and J genes are TRBV6-1 and TRBJ1-2, with a possible D match to TRBD1 (6 bases). Germline values: CDR1 MNHNS, CDR2 SASEGT. V was shortened by 7 bases and J by 4 bases, with 19 bases between the two germline ends. This CDR3 contains 15 residues.

This clone showed up just a few times. The chain employs TRBV19 and TRBJ2-7, with 8 positions matching TRBD1. The ends lost 4 bases at V and 2 bases at J; junction bases unmatched: 13. CDR3 length: 17 amino acids. Germline CDR1 is LNHDA and CDR2 is SQIVND (reference sequence). The CDR3 coding sequence is TGTGCCAGTAGTACCCAACCCCCGGGACAGGCTACCTACGAGCAGTACTTC. It encodes CASSTQPPGQATYEQYF.

The chain couples TRBV2 to TRBJ2-5, with unresolved D. The better agreement between TRBJ2-7 and the DNA end casts doubt on the J call. Looked up from germline, CDR1 is SNHLY and CDR2 is FYNNEI. There are 14 residues in the CDR3. CDR3 residues: CASRPLVSSYEQYF. The CDR3 region has the DNA TGTGCCAGTCGACCCCTAGTCAGCTCCTACGAGCAGTACTTC.

As for this clone: One end of the junction does not line up with germline, which may come from a read error. The rearrangement uses TRBV7-9 and TRBJ1-2, with D uncertain. Germline CDR1 and CDR2: SEHNR and FQNEAQ (reference sequence). This CDR3 comprises 14 residues. The CDR3 region is CSSSLEQTNYGYTF. The CDR3 DNA follows: TGTTCCAGCAGCTTAGAACAGACCAACTATGGCTACACCTTC.

The CDR3 sequence: CASSLDGQGFAEQYF. The CDR3 DNA sequence: TGTGCCAGCAGCTTGGACGGTCAGGGTTTCGCCGAGCAGTACTTC. The rearrangement links TRBV5-4 to TRBJ2-7; tentatively, D is TRBD1 (5 bases). The CDR3 covers 15 residues. The V end lost 0 bases, the J end lost 6 bases, and 16 bases lay between the germline ends. Germline CDR1 is SGHNT and CDR2 is YYREEE (reference sequence). Variable domain in full (rest from reference TRBV5-4 and TRBJ2-7): ETGVTQSPTHLIKTRGQQVTLRCSSQSGHNTVSWYQQALGQGPQFIFQYYREEENGRGNFPPRFSGLQFPNYSSELNVNALELDDSALYLCASSLDGQGFAEQYFGPGTRLTVT.

The V call is TRBV9, the J call TRBJ1-5; D is unclear. Trimming shortened V by 3 bases and J by 7 bases, and 11 bases separated the two germline ends. Germline loops: CDR1 SGDLS, CDR2 YYNGEE. CDR3 size: 13 residues. CDR3 DNA sequence: TGTGCCAGCAGCGGTTTTGTGGGCCAGCCCCAGCATTTT. Amino acid sequence: CASSGFVGQPQHF.

This clone turned up a few times. The chain combines TRBV5-1 with TRBJ2-5; D is perhaps TRBD2 (5 bases). The CDR3 is made up of 14 amino acids. Germline V CDR1 and CDR2: SGHRS, YFSETQ. V lost 1 base and J 3 bases, leaving 10 bases between the germline ends. CDR3 nucleotide sequence: TGCGCCAGCAGCTTGACAAAGAGGGAAGAGACCCAGTACTTC. Protein sequence: CASSLTKREETQYF.

This chain links TRBV12-5 with TRBJ2-7, with TRBD1 identical over 7 bases. With 5 bases clipped from V and 3 bases from J, the junction kept 10 bases outside the gene matches. Germline lookup yields CDR1 LGHNT and CDR2 FRNRAP. This CDR3 comprises 15 residues. The CDR3 here is CASGPRATGFYEQYF. For the CDR3, the DNA is TGTGCTAGTGGTCCCCGGGCGACAGGGTTCTACGAGCAGTACTTC.

The chain couples TRBV29-1 to TRBJ1-2; D is undetermined. Trimming removed 3 bases from V and 2 bases from J, with 10 bases in between. Germline V gene sequence: CDR1 SQVTM, CDR2 ANQGSEA. CDR3 size: 13 residues. In nucleotides, the CDR3 is TGCAGCGTTGAGGCAGTCAGAAACTATGGCTACACCTTC. Amino acid sequence: CSVEAVRNYGYTF. Complete variable domain (other parts from reference TRBV29-1 and TRBJ1-2): SAVISQKPSRDICQRGTSLTIQCQVDSQVTMMFWYRQQPGQSLTLIATANQGSEATYESGFVIDKFPISRPNLTFSTLTVSNMSPEDSSIYLCSVEAVRNYGYTFGSGTRLTVV.

The V call is TRBV6-1, the J call TRBJ2-3; 8 nucleotides align to TRBD1. Per the germline V gene, CDR1 is MNHNS and CDR2 is SASEGT. The CDR3 is 15 residues long. Losses at the gene ends were 2 bases for V and 1 base for J; bases not matched to a gene: 2. The CDR3 DNA reads TGTGCCAGCAGTGAACTGGGACAGGGCACAGATACGCAGTATTTT. Protein sequence: CASSELGQGTDTQYF.

The rearrangement joins TRBV28 to TRBJ2-5; TRBD1 is a possible D gene (7 bases). Trimming took 4 bases from V and 4 from J, leaving 19 bases between them. The CDR3 extends over 16 amino acids. Germline V gives CDR1 MDHEN, CDR2 SYDVKM. The CDR3 DNA is TGTGCCAGCAGTTCCCTCCCCCCAGGGGGAGGAGAGACCCAGTACTTC. Translating it yields CASSSLPPGGGETQYF. Based on the CDR3 plus reference TRBV28 and TRBJ2-5, the full variable domain is DVKVTQSSRYLVKRTGEKVFLECVQDMDHENMFWYRQDPGLGLRLIYFSYDVKMKEKGDIPEGYSVSREKKERFSLILESASTNQTSMYLCASSSLPPGGGETQYFGPGTRLLVL.

The V and J genes are TRBV6-6 and TRBJ1-2; D gene uncertain. CDR1 and CDR2 (germline): MNHNY, SVGAGI (reference sequence). V was shortened by 2 bases and J by 3 bases, with 10 bases between the two germline ends. This CDR3 contains 14 residues. This CDR3 is CASSYGWRDYGYTF. As DNA, the CDR3 is TGTGCCAGCAGTTACGGATGGCGGGACTATGGCTACACCTTC.